This entry concerns a single T cell receptor beta chain. Its antigen is not known. Clones were read by immunoSEQ multiplex PCR, and TCRdb kept only the in-frame ones, dropping some. The repertoire holds about 2.1 million clones, with just over 90% as singletons. This sample stems from a study of shared clonotypes between healthy human individuals. Notes on the study in general: Larger estimated richness was generally recorded for naive subsets relative to memory subsets. An effect of sequencing depth on clonotype sharing among donors was expected. Among non-shared clonotypes, generation probabilities were lower than among those shared by all four donors.

Germline CDR1 reads MDHEN; CDR2 reads SYDVKM. The CDR3 is made up of 14 amino acids. Trimming left V 7 bases short and J 0 bases short, with 11 bases between. CD8 cells regarded as naive lacked CD45RO, were positively chosen for CCR7, and omitted terminally differentiated effector memory CD45RA+ cells. The chain combines TRBV28 with TRBJ2-3; D gene uncertain. The receptor comes from a man between 18 and 29 years old in good health. Some clones in this sample may be carry-over from other donors' samples. Sequencing was carried out using naive CD8+ T cells from PBMCs. The CDR3 here is CASTGVGSTDTQYF. In DNA form, the CDR3 reads TGTGCCAGCACCGGTGTCGGGAGCACAGATACGCAGTATTTT.